These 27 T cell receptor beta chains were sequenced from one sample in a study of CD8 T cells in ankylosing spondylitis. Study outcomes and limitations: A TCR beta motif made of about 8 highly homologous variants seemed typical of ankylosing spondylitis blood.

TCRdb re-called the 5' RACE reads with MiXCR, one entry per CDR3 protein. The top ten clones hold approximately 0.51% of a sample with some 840,000 distinct CDR3 sequences, approximately 12% of them seen once. The antigens of these receptors remain unknown. The sequencing sample was made of blood, either unsorted or a sorted T cell fraction (not recorded which). These receptors originate from a male donor with ankylosing spondylitis.

The rearrangement uses TRBV6-2 or TRBV6-3 and TRBJ2-4; D is tentatively TRBD1 or TRBD2 (5 bases each). Per germline, CDR1 MNHEY and CDR2 SVGEGT. This CDR3 comprises 14 residues. V lost 6 bases and J lost 4, with 13 bases in between. CDR3 amino acids: CASRSGQFKNIQYF. The DNA for the CDR3 is TGTGCCAGCAGATCGGGGCAATTTAAAAACATTCAGTACTTC.

This clonotype was seen many times. The gene calls are TRBV5-1 and TRBJ2-2; tentatively, D is TRBD1 (6 bases). Between the trimmed V and J ends, which lost 0 bases and 6 bases, there was a span of 6 bases. The CDR3 runs 13 residues. Germline V CDR1 and CDR2: SGHRS, YFSETQ. The CDR3 region is CASSLGTAGELFF. The DNA for the CDR3 is TGCGCCAGCAGCTTGGGGACAGCCGGGGAGCTGTTTTTT.

The chain has TRBV7-2 and TRBJ2-7; D unresolved. In germline, CDR1 is SGHTA, CDR2 FQGNSA. CDR3 length equals 15 residues. V lost 5 bases, J lost 2 bases, and 16 bases lay in between. The CDR3 nucleotides read TGTGCCAGCAGCCGGAGCGTGAACGGAGCCTACGAGCAGTACTTC. Translating it yields CASSRSVNGAYEQYF.

This clonotype was seen more than once but under ten times. The rearrangement uses TRBV20-1 and TRBJ1-6, with D unclear. Trimming removed 3 bases at V and 6 bases at J, with 12 bases between. The CDR3 is 14 amino acids. Germline V gene data show CDR1 as DFQATT and CDR2 as SNEGSKA (reference sequence). CDR3 DNA: TGCAGTGCTAGTAGGCAGCCGACTAATTCACCCCTCCACTTT. This encodes CSASRQPTNSPLHF.

V is TRBV6-2 or TRBV6-3 and J is TRBJ1-2; D gene ambiguous. Trimming removed 2 bases from V and 5 bases from J, with 9 bases in between. CDR3 length: 13 residues. Germline V gene lookup returns CDR1 MNHEY and CDR2 SVGEGT. CDR3 sequence (DNA): TGTGCCAGCAGTTACCGGCAGGAATATGGCTACACCTTC. Protein sequence: CASSYRQEYGYTF.

In its sample, this clonotype was seen a few times. V gene TRBV5-1 combines with J gene TRBJ2-3; D gene uncertain. Germline CDR1 and CDR2: SGHRS and YFSETQ. V gave up 4 bases and J gave up 2 bases, with 8 bases separating them. CDR3 length equals 13 residues. CDR3 bases: TGCGCCAGCAGCAACCGAAACACAGATACGCAGTATTTT. Translating it yields CASSNRNTDTQYF.

This clonotype was seen a handful of times. The rearrangement uses TRBV9 and TRBJ2-7, with D unresolved. The germline V gene encodes CDR1 SGDLS and CDR2 YYNGEE. This CDR3 is built from 14 residues. Trimming shortened V by 0 bases and J by 4 bases, and 11 bases separated the two germline ends. Here the CDR3 DNA reads TGTGCCAGCAGCGTAGCTAGTCCCAATTACGAGCAGTACTTC. Translated, it gives CASSVASPNYEQYF.

Remarks on this clonotype: A read error may produce the germline difference seen at one junction end. The chain carries TRBV7-7 and TRBJ1-5, with 9 bases matching TRBD1. This CDR3 is built from 15 residues. Germline V lookup: CDR1 SSHAT, CDR2 FNYEAQ (reference sequence). The DNA for the CDR3 is TGTGCTAGCACCCCCCGGACAGGGGAGAATCAGCCCCAGCATTTT. It specifies CASTPRTGENQPQHF. The variable domain in full, completed from reference TRBV7-7 and TRBJ1-5, reads GAGVSQSPRYKVTKRGQDVTLRCDPISSHATLYWYQQALGQGPEFLTYFNYEAQPDKSGLPSDRFSAERPEGSISTLTIQRTEQRDSAMYRCASTPRTGENQPQHFGDGTRLSIL.

In this sample, this clonotype turned up many times. The chain carries TRBV12-3 or TRBV12-4 and TRBJ1-2; 7 bases are shared with TRBD1. The junction had 5 bases not matched to a gene; V was cut back by 6 bases and J by 4 bases. The CDR3 has 13 residues. CDR3 protein: CASRPTGPYGYTF. The CDR3 coding sequence is TGTGCCAGCAGACCGACAGGGCCCTATGGCTACACCTTC.

This sequence joins TRBV20-1 and TRBJ1-4; weak D call: TRBD1 (6 bases). Germline-derived CDR1 and CDR2 are DFQATT and SNEGSKA (reference sequence). The length of the CDR3 is 12 residues. The ends were cut back, 0 bases at V and 8 bases at J, with 7 bases in the middle. CDR3 loop: CSARDQGEKLFF. The CDR3 coding sequence is TGCAGTGCTAGAGATCAGGGGGAAAAACTGTTTTTT.

The V gene is TRBV5-1, the J gene TRBJ2-3; no firm D call. V lost 4 bases to trimming and J lost 0 bases, with 12 bases between them. Germline V lookup: CDR1 SGHRS, CDR2 YFSETQ. The CDR3 runs 15 residues. The CDR3 DNA reads as TGCGCCAGCAGCGGAATGCTTTCTAGCACAGATACGCAGTATTTT. As protein: CASSGMLSSTDTQYF.

In its sample, this clonotype was seen many times. This rearrangement joins TRBV29-1 to TRBJ2-3; a possible D gene is TRBD2 (6 bases). Germline V gene sequence: CDR1 SQVTM, CDR2 ANQGSEA. The CDR3 loop spans 13 amino acids. V was shortened by 4 bases and J by 1 base, with 9 bases between the two germline ends. Here the CDR3 DNA reads TGCAGCGTTGCGGGGGACCGCACAGATACGCAGTATTTT. Translating gives CSVAGDRTDTQYF.

This clonotype was counted a few times. The rearrangement joins TRBV10-3 to TRBJ1-1; 9 nucleotides line up with TRBD1. Germline CDR1 is ENHRY and CDR2 is SYGVKD. With 5 bases clipped from V and 12 bases from J, the junction kept 4 bases outside the gene matches. There are 11 residues in the CDR3. CDR3 sequence: CAISSGTGTFF. In DNA, the CDR3 is TGTGCCATCAGTTCCGGGACAGGGACTTTCTTT.

The table lists this clonotype with a few counts. The rearrangement uses TRBV20-1 and TRBJ2-7; D is uncertain. The germline CDR1 and CDR2 sequences are DFQATT and SNEGSKA (reference sequence). CDR3 length: 14 residues. Trimming took 6 bases from V and 0 from J, leaving 15 bases between them. The CDR3 sequence is CSAGRGPSSYEQYF. CDR3 in DNA: TGCAGTGCCGGGCGCGGCCCAAGCTCCTACGAGCAGTACTTC.

This clonotype was recorded a few times. V usage is TRBV4-3 and J usage is TRBJ2-3; 11 bases are a match to TRBD2. Looked up from germline, CDR1 is LGHNA and CDR2 is YSLEER. J was trimmed by 5 bases and V by 3 bases; bases with no gene match: 4. The CDR3 loop spans 15 amino acids. CDR3 loop: CASSQTSGAGDTQYF. For the CDR3, the DNA is TGCGCCAGCAGCCAGACTAGCGGGGCGGGAGATACGCAGTATTTT.

This clonotype was recorded a few times. This chain links TRBV28 with TRBJ2-7; 9 bases line up with TRBD1. CDR1 is MDHEN, CDR2 SYDVKM, per germline. This CDR3 has 18 residues. V lost 1 base and J lost 2; bases outside the gene matches: 12. Here the CDR3 reads CASSLFPGTGPGTYEQYF. The CDR3 bases are TGTGCCAGCAGTTTATTCCCCGGGACAGGGCCAGGGACCTACGAGCAGTACTTC.

This rearrangement joins TRBV27 to TRBJ2-7, with 9 bases fitting TRBD1. This CDR3 is built from 15 residues. V dropped 6 bases and J dropped 0; count of bases not matched to a gene: 6. In germline, CDR1 is MNHEY, CDR2 SMNVEV (reference sequence). CDR3 sequence (DNA): TGTGCCAGCAGACAAAACAGGGGGCACTCCTACGAGCAGTACTTC. It specifies CASRQNRGHSYEQYF.

This clonotype was counted ten times or more. This rearrangement joins TRBV29-1 to TRBJ2-1, with a weak D call TRBD1 (5 bases). Deletions cut 4 bases from V and 4 bases from J, with 14 bases between. The CDR3 consists of 14 residues. The germline CDR1 and CDR2 sequences are SQVTM and ANQGSEA. The chain's CDR3 is CSVVGDSRYNEQFF. In nucleotides, the CDR3 is TGCAGCGTTGTAGGCGACAGTCGTTACAATGAGCAGTTCTTC.

This clonotype was found many times. V and J are TRBV7-9 and TRBJ2-6; D not resolved. Germline V gives CDR1 SEHNR, CDR2 FQNEAQ (reference sequence). V lost 5 bases and J lost 0, with 5 bases in between. This CDR3 has 14 residues. This CDR3 is CASSPFSGANVLTF. CDR3 bases: TGTGCCAGCAGCCCATTCTCTGGGGCCAACGTCCTGACTTTC. Supplemented by reference TRBV7-9 and TRBJ2-6, the full variable domain reads DTGVSQNPRHKITKRGQNVTFRCDPISEHNRLYWYRQTLGQGPEFLTYFQNEAQLEKSRLLSDRFSAERPKGSFSTLEIQRTEQGDSAMYLCASSPFSGANVLTFGAGSRLTVL.

A few counts support this clonotype. The rearrangement uses TRBV6-5 and TRBJ2-5; D perhaps matches TRBD2 (6 bases). Germline CDR1 and CDR2: MNHEY and SVGAGI. This CDR3 spans 14 amino acids. V shed 2 bases and J shed 5 bases, with 12 bases lying between them. CDR3 loop: CASSYGGAGETQYF. DNA for the CDR3: TGTGCCAGCAGTTACGGAGGGGCGGGGGAGACCCAGTACTTC.

This clonotype was detected a few times. CDR3 nucleotide sequence: TGTGCCAGCAGTTACGGGGCTTGGTCAGCTTTCTTT. Its translation: CASSYGAWSAFF. The chain combines TRBV6-6 with TRBJ1-1; TRBD1 is a possible D gene (5 bases). CDR3 length: 12 residues. Germline V lookup: CDR1 MNHNY, CDR2 SVGAGI (reference sequence). Trimming took off 2 bases at V and 10 bases at J, with 11 bases between the two ends.

The chain links TRBV11-1 to TRBJ2-5; no definite D call. The CDR3 is 13 amino acids. Per germline, CDR1 SGHAT and CDR2 FQDESV (reference sequence). With 3 bases removed from V and 7 bases from J, the gap between germline ends came to 12 bases. CDR3 protein: CASSFGQSATQYF. The CDR3 coding sequence is TGTGCCAGCAGCTTCGGGCAGTCTGCGACCCAGTACTTC.

The chain couples TRBV28 to TRBJ2-1; D is possibly TRBD2 (5 bases). Trimming stripped 6 bases from V and 6 bases from J, with 9 bases between. In germline, CDR1 is MDHEN, CDR2 SYDVKM. CDR3 length: 12 residues. For the CDR3, the DNA is TGTGCCAGCAGCCCGAGGGCCAATGAGCAGTTCTTC. Translation: CASSPRANEQFF.

The chain is built from TRBV5-1 and TRBJ2-1, with TRBD2 matching 10 bases. This CDR3 spans 15 amino acids. Germline V gene lookup returns CDR1 SGHRS and CDR2 YFSETQ. V lost 0 bases, J lost 9 bases, and 6 bases stayed unmatched. In nucleotides, the CDR3 is TGCGCCAGCAGCTTGGGGGCTAGCGGGAGCGCTGAGCAGTTCTTC. Its translation: CASSLGASGSAEQFF.

The V call is TRBV5-1, the J call TRBJ1-4; 7 nucleotides line up with TRBD1. Germline CDR1 and CDR2: SGHRS and YFSETQ. The CDR3 has 15 residues. Trimming took 4 bases from V and 2 from J; bases not matched to a gene: 5. CDR3 in amino acids: CASSRQGLTNEKLFF. CDR3 coding DNA: TGCGCCAGCAGCCGACAGGGTCTCACTAATGAAAAACTGTTTTTT.

The chain links TRBV2 to TRBJ1-1, with 8 bases lining up with TRBD1. The CDR3 consists of 14 residues. Germline V lookup: CDR1 SNHLY, CDR2 FYNNEI. With 6 bases clipped from V and 4 bases from J, the junction kept 7 bases outside the gene matches. The CDR3 nucleotides are TGTGCCAGCAGACGGACAGGGAGAGGCACTGAAGCTTTCTTT. It translates to CASRRTGRGTEAFF.

CDR3 bases: TGCGCCAGCAGCCAAGAAACGGGACAGCTTCAAGAGACCCAGTACTTC. Its translation: CASSQETGQLQETQYF. V and J are TRBV4-3 and TRBJ2-5; 7 nucleotides agree with TRBD1. The CDR3 totals 16 residues. Unmatched junction bases numbered 6, after V lost 0 bases and J lost 2 bases. The germline gives CDR1 LGHNA, CDR2 YSLEER.